This TCR beta chain appears in the sequencing data of a study of cytomegalovirus exposure and HLA in healthy donors. Study-wide results and limits: The study recorded 150 to 200 TCR beta chains that were cytomegalovirus-associated. TCR beta V- and J-gene trimming was later associated with a missense DCLRE1C variant.

Use of 60 Vbeta and 13 Jbeta primers characterized the PCR. Measured with immunoSEQ multiplex PCR; TCRdb has only the in-frame clones, and not every one. The sample lists approximately 210,000 clones, about 81% seen once, with more than 1.5% in the top ten. To note about this clone: Antigen: not known.

Trimming removed 3 bases from V and 8 bases from J; junction bases left unmatched: 12. This CDR3 is built from 16 residues. Germline V lookup: CDR1 LNHNV, CDR2 YYDKDF (reference sequence). The rearrangement links TRBV15 to TRBJ1-4; TRBD1 agrees at 7 bases. This TCR derives from a man aged 18 to 29 in good health and CMV-seronegative. The sample taken for sequencing was PBMCs. DNA for the CDR3: TGTGCCACCAGCAGGGGGGGACAGTCCTTAGGAGAAAAACTGTTTTTT. It codes for CATSRGGQSLGEKLFF.